Detailed here is one TCR beta chain. The data were taken from a study of regulatory T cells in long-lasting Graves disease. Building the TCR beta libraries relied on iRepertoire HTBI primers, and CDR3 regions underwent Arm-PCR. One entry per CDR3 protein results from TCRdb running MiXCR on the multiplex PCR reads. The repertoire holds hundreds of thousands of distinct CDR3 sequences, with about 16% as singletons. The CDR3 is made up of 13 amino acids. V lost 3 bases and J 7 bases, leaving 10 bases between the germline ends. Germline V CDR1 and CDR2: MGHRA, YSYEKL. As for time point: newly diagnosed GD, antithyroid drugs for less than 3 months. Extracted RNA from PBMCs served as the source of the TCR library. Separately, the same data were catalogued under a study of T cells in Graves' hyperthyroidism and ophthalmopathy. That publication notes: Newly diagnosed patients aged 18 to 65 had hyperthyroidism of under 2 months' duration. A median 6.5 months before onset, the model predicted ophthalmopathy.

The sample consisted of peripheral blood mononuclear cells (PBMCs), taken at new diagnosis, from a patient treated with antithyroid drugs. The gene calls are TRBV4-1 and TRBJ2-1, with D maybe TRBD2 (7 bases). This sequence was found in a woman aged 40 to 65 with Graves disease. Written as DNA, the CDR3 is TGCGCCAGCAGCCAGCGGGGGCGAAATGAGCAGTTCTTC. It is translated as CASSQRGRNEQFF.